This T cell receptor beta chain emerged from a study of blood T cell repertoires in COVID-19 (dated by TCRdb to 2020 to 2022). A note on the overall study: Collaborator samples came from the United States, Italy and Spain and covered acute and convalescent phases of COVID-19. The material from the prospective study consisted of cDNA or gDNA derived from T cells, B-cell-depleted T cells, or PBMCs. Subjects who had been exposed to COVID-19, were actively infected with it, or had recovered from it provided the deeply sampled blood TCRbeta repertoires that made up the dataset. The repertoires were made available in a free public database intended to serve as a resource for research on the immune response to SARS-CoV-2. The samples were drawn from the first 160 participants of the ongoing ImmuneRACE study and from some 1,300 subjects provided by 6 global collaborators. Sample metadata almost always included a de-identified subject ID, COVID-19 status, age in years and sex. Where available, HLA class I and class II types were obtained from metadata supplied by the sample provider rather than from assay-based typing.

Whole blood was collected in K2EDTA tubes by collaborating institutions according to the institutions' own protocols. For TCRbeta analysis, collaborators shipped samples as frozen whole blood, isolated PBMCs, or DNA extracted from either of those sample types. Points the paper makes about the study in general: How much clinical and demographic metadata was included differed by source and by participant, and the metadata was provided uncurated.

According to the germline V gene (reference sequence), CDR1 reads LGHDT and CDR2 reads YNNKEL. Spanning cysteine to phenylalanine, the CDR3 consists of 16 amino acids. Only CDR3 DNA is held: 48 bases, read in frame from base 1. From V the trimming removes 2 bases and from J it removes 4 bases, while the gene matches leave 9 bases of the junction unaccounted for. The immunoSEQ Assay, a bias-controlled multiplex PCR, was used to amplify TCRbeta CDR3 regions from genomic DNA. Per the authors' processing: The number of nucleated cells in each sample was estimated from the amplification of reference gene primers within the assay. Sequence reads were collapsed and filtered to measure the absolute abundance of every unique TCRbeta CDR3 rearrangement. For each sample, productive Simpson clonality was calculated as the square root of Simpson's diversity index over productive rearrangements. TCRdb took this table from immuneACCESS and kept in-frame rearrangements with V and J called. Such tables lack part of the clones; where checked against another copy, unresolved V genes explain under half of the gap, and the rest is unexplained. Clonal size and the V and J genes are those of that table, whereas D and trimming came from the DNA. The sample has over 100,000 clones on record, roughly four fifths of them singletons. The top ten clones comprise roughly 8.2% of the sample.

With respect to this clone: Its antigen is unknown. No base quality values were provided; no much bigger clone lies one nucleotide off.

Sequences were obtained from peripheral blood. This receptor was taken from a man aged 70 or older with acute or convalescent COVID-19. Recombination joined TRBV3-1 (or the pseudogene TRBV3-2) with TRBJ2-3; 7 bases in between match TRBD1. The DNA sequence follows: TGTGCCAGCAGCCAAACCGGGACAGTTCGAGCAGATACGCAGTATTTT. This yields the protein CASSQTGTVRADTQYF.